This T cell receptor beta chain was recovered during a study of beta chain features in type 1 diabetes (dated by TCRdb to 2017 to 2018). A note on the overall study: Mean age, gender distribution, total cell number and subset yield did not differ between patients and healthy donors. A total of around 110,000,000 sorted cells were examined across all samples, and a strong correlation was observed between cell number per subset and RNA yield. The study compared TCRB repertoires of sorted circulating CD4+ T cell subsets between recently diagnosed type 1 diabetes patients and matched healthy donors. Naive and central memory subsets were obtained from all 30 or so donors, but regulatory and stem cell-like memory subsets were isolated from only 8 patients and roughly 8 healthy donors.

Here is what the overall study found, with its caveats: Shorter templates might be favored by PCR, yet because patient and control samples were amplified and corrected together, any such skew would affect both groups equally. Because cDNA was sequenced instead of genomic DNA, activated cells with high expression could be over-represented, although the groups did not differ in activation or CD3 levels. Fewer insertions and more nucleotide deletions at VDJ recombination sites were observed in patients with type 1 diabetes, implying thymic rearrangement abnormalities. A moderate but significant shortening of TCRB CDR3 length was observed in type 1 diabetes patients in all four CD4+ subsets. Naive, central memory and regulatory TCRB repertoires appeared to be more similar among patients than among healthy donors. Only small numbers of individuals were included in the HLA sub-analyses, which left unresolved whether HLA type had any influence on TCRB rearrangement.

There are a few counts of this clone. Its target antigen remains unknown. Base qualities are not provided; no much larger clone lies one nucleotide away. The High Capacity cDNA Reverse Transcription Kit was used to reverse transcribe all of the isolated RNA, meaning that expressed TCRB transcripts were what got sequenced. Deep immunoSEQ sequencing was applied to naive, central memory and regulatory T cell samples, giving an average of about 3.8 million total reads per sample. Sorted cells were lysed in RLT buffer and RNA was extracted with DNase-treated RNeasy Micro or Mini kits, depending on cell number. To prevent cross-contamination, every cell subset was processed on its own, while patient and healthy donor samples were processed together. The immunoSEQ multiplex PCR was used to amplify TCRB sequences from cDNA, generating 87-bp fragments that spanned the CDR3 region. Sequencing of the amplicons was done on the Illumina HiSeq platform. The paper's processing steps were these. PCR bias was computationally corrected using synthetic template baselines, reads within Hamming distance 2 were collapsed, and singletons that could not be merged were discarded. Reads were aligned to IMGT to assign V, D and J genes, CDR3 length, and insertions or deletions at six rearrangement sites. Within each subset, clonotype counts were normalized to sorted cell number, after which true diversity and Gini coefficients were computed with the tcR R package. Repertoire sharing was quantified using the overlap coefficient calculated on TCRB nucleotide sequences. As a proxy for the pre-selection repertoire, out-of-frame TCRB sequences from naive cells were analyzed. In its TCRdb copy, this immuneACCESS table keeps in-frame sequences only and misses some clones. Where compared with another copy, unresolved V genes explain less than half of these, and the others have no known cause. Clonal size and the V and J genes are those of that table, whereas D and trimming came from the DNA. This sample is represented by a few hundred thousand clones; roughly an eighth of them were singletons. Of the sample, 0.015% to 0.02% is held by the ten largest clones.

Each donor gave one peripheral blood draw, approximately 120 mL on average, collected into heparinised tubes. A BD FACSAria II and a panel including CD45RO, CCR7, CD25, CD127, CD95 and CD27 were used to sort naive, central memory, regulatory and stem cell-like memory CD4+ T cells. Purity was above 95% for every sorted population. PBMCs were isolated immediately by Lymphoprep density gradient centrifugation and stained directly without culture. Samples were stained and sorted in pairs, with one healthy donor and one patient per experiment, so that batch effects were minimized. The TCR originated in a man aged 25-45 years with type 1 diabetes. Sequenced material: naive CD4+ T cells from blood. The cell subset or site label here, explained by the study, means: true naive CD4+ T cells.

The CDR3 region reads CASSSTMEAPQYF. The nucleotide sequence reads TGTGCCAGCAGCTCCACGATGGAGGCCCCGCAGTATTTT. Recombination linked TRBV7-3 to TRBJ2-3; the D gene is perhaps TRBD2, on 5 matching bases. The germline V gene supplies CDR1 SGHTA and CDR2 FQGTGA. Including cysteine and phenylalanine, the CDR3 has 13 amino acids. Kept here is only the CDR3 DNA, which spans 39 bases and is read in frame from base 1. V is clipped by 4 bases and J by 10 bases, and the sequence between their germline boundaries is 15 bases long.